These 23 T cell receptor beta chains were sequenced from one sample in a study of OX40 agonist ivuxolimab in advanced cancers. TCRdb keeps only in-frame clones here, not all; method: immunoSEQ multiplex PCR. The table records 55,000 to 70,000 clones, 85% to 90% of them present only once. The material sequenced was CD4+ or CD8+ T cells sorted from blood, taken in a trial of the OX40 agonist ivuxolimab. The receptors stem from an adult with an advanced solid tumor such as melanoma, head and neck, liver or kidney cancer.

Points on this clone: The CDR3 does not close with the conserved phenylalanine or tryptophan, likely indicating a read error. The limits of the CDR3 on the DNA are not certain, so only TCRdb's listed CDR3 is given. The V and J genes are TRBV13 and TRBJ1-2; no DNA check was done on the table's D call, TRBD1. Germline loops: CDR1 PRHDT, CDR2 FYEKMQ (reference sequence). The CDR3 has 13 amino acids, counting both end residues. CDR3 sequence: CASSLSRAGGGHL.

The rearrangement joins TRBV27 to TRBJ1-5; the D gene is possibly TRBD1 (6 bases). Germline assignment: CDR1 MNHEY and CDR2 SMNVEV (reference sequence). The CDR3 is made up of 15 amino acids. The germline V and J ends were trimmed by 8 bases and 0 bases, with 14 bases remaining between them. The DNA for the CDR3 is TGTGCCAGCGCCCAGGGGCAGCTTAGCAATCAGCCCCAGCATTTT. The encoded protein is CASAQGQLSNQPQHF.

The chain has TRBV11-2 and TRBJ1-2; no definite D call. The germline CDR1 and CDR2 sequences are SGHAT and FQNNGV. V was clipped by 3 bases and J by 14 bases, with 7 bases between them. This CDR3 is built from 9 residues. The CDR3 DNA follows: TGTGCCAGCAGCTTCCCCAAGACCTTC. Translated: CASSFPKTF.

About this clone itself: This sample includes further DNA sequences coding for the same CDR3. The rearrangement uses TRBV5-4 and TRBJ2-2; D might be TRBD1 (5 bases). Trimming took off 0 bases at V and 2 bases at J, with 8 bases between the two ends. This CDR3 is built from 15 residues. Germline-derived CDR1 and CDR2 are SGHNT and YYREEE (reference sequence). The CDR3 region has the DNA TGTGCCAGCAGCTTGGCAGGGCTCAACACCGGGGAGCTGTTTTTT. This translates into CASSLAGLNTGELFF.

As DNA, the CDR3 is TGTGCCACCAGCAGTATGAACACCGGGGAGCTGTTTTTT. Its translation: CATSSMNTGELFF. The rearrangement uses TRBV15 and TRBJ2-2; D is unclear. The CDR3 has 13 amino acids. Germline V lookup: CDR1 LNHNV, CDR2 YYDKDF (reference sequence). V was pared by 3 bases and J by 1 base, with 3 bases between.

To note about this clone: Sequence at one end of the junction differs from germline and may be a read error. The chain uses TRBV7-2 and TRBJ2-7; 7 bases match TRBD2. The CDR3 sequence is 13 residues long. From germline, CDR1 is SGHTA and CDR2 FQGNSA. CDR3 in amino acids: CASSFGGAGVNDF. CDR3 nucleotide sequence: TGTGCCAGCAGCTTCGGTGGGGCGGGAGTCAACGACTTC.

The chain links TRBV9 to TRBJ2-3; D is uncertain. Trimming cost V 0 bases and J 2 bases, with 7 bases left between them. The CDR3 is 14 residues long. From germline, CDR1 is SGDLS and CDR2 YYNGEE. For the CDR3, the DNA is TGTGCCAGCAGCGTAGGCGCTCACACAGATACGCAGTATTTT. It encodes CASSVGAHTDTQYF.

V gene TRBV6-1 combines with J gene TRBJ2-1, with TRBD2 matching 7 bases. Per germline, CDR1 MNHNS and CDR2 SASEGT. V lost 5 bases and J lost 7; bases outside the gene matches: 8. The CDR3 is made up of 14 amino acids. The CDR3 spells CASSWAGVVNEQFF. The CDR3 region has the DNA TGTGCCAGCAGTTGGGCGGGGGTAGTTAATGAGCAGTTCTTC.

The chain couples TRBV5-1 to TRBJ2-5, with D unclear. Germline V lookup: CDR1 SGHRS, CDR2 YFSETQ. The V end lost 1 base, the J end lost 4 bases, and 23 bases lay between the germline ends. CDR3 length: 18 amino acids. CDR3 protein: CASSLSLFEGKTRETQYF. The CDR3 region has the DNA TGCGCCAGCAGCTTGTCCCTCTTCGAAGGGAAGACGCGAGAGACCCAGTACTTC.

The chain uses TRBV27 and TRBJ2-1, with TRBD1 identical over 10 bases. Germline CDR1 MNHEY, CDR2 SMNVEV (reference sequence). Unmatched junction bases numbered 8, after V lost 1 base and J lost 5 bases. The CDR3 is made up of 17 amino acids. The CDR3 reads CASSLFRGQGIHNEQFF. The CDR3 DNA follows: TGTGCCAGCAGTTTATTTCGGGGACAGGGGATTCACAATGAGCAGTTCTTC.

The rearrangement uses TRBV2 and TRBJ2-5; TRBD2 matches 8 bases. The J call is in doubt because the DNA end fits TRBJ2-7 better. CDR3 length: 12 amino acids. Germline lookup yields CDR1 SNHLY and CDR2 FYNNEI. CDR3 amino acids: CASLGTSYEQYF. The CDR3 DNA is TGTGCCAGCCTTGGGACTAGCTACGAGCAGTACTTC.

The rearrangement links TRBV27 to TRBJ1-1; no clear D gene. This CDR3 has 11 residues. V was clipped by 7 bases and J by 11 bases, with 14 bases between them. Per the germline V gene, CDR1 is MNHEY and CDR2 is SMNVEV (reference sequence). The CDR3 reads CASITPMGAFF. The CDR3 DNA is TGTGCCAGCATTACCCCAATGGGGGCTTTCTTT.

The V call is TRBV2, the J call TRBJ2-7; TRBD1 matches 9 bases. Germline V gene sequence: CDR1 SNHLY, CDR2 FYNNEI. The length of the CDR3 is 12 residues. V dropped 7 bases and J dropped 4; count of bases not matched to a gene: 2. CDR3 sequence (DNA): TGTGCCAGCAAGGACAGGGGATACGAGCAGTACTTC. Translation gives CASKDRGYEQYF.

The V gene is TRBV21-1, the J gene TRBJ1-5. TRBV21-1 is described as a pseudogene. The CDR3 consists of 17 residues. CDR3 nucleotide sequence: TGTGCCAGCAGCAAGGGGGGACGGTGTTATAGCAATCAGCCCCAGCATTTT. Its protein product is CASSKGGRCYSNQPQHF.

The chain links TRBV6-6 to TRBJ1-4, with 7 bases fitting TRBD1. Germline values: CDR1 MNHNY, CDR2 SVGAGI (reference sequence). The CDR3 has 15 amino acids. V lost 7 bases, J lost 5 bases, and 10 bases stayed unmatched. CDR3 region: CASILSGGTNEKLFF. The CDR3 DNA sequence: TGTGCCAGCATATTATCAGGGGGTACCAATGAAAAACTGTTTTTT.

The chain employs TRBV2 and TRBJ2-1; TRBD1 is a possible D gene (7 bases). Per the germline V gene, CDR1 is SNHLY and CDR2 is FYNNEI. This CDR3 is 13 amino acids long. V lost 7 bases, J lost 7 bases, and 14 bases lay in between. The CDR3 DNA reads as TGTGCCAGCATGGCAGGGGGAGGAAATGAGCAGTTCTTC. Translated, it gives CASMAGGGNEQFF.

This rearrangement joins TRBV28 to TRBJ1-1; no firm D call. CDR3 length: 13 residues. Germline-derived CDR1 and CDR2 are MDHEN and SYDVKM. V was cut by 0 bases and J by 7 bases, with 9 bases left in between. CDR3 residues: CASSLWGRSEAFF. In nucleotides, the CDR3 is TGTGCCAGCAGTTTATGGGGTCGGAGTGAAGCTTTCTTT.

CDR3: CASSFLMARDTEAFF. The CDR3 DNA sequence: TGTGCCAGCAGCTTTTTGATGGCCCGGGACACTGAAGCTTTCTTT. This chain joins TRBV11-3 and TRBJ1-1; D gene unclear. Germline V gene sequence: CDR1 SGHNT, CDR2 YENEEA. V lost 3 bases to trimming and J lost 3 bases, with 14 bases between them. CDR3 length equals 15 residues. The full variable domain, in which reference TRBV11-3 and TRBJ1-1 provide the parts outside the CDR3, is EAGVVQSPRYKIIEKKQPVAFWCNPISGHNTLYWYLQNLGQGPELLIRYENEEAVDDSQLPKDRFSAERLKGVDSTLKIQPAELGDSAVYLCASSFLMARDTEAFFGQGTRLTVV.

The chain employs TRBV7-2 and TRBJ1-2; D is unresolved. V lost 1 base and J 0 bases, leaving 6 bases between the germline ends. Germline loops: CDR1 SGHTA, CDR2 FQGNSA. The CDR3 has 14 residues. This CDR3 is CASSLGLANYGYTF. CDR3 nucleotide sequence: TGTGCCAGCAGCTTAGGACTGGCTAACTATGGCTACACCTTC. The full variable domain, its missing parts supplied by reference TRBV7-2 and TRBJ1-2, is GAGVSQSPSNKVTEKGKDVELRCDPISGHTALYWYRQSLGQGLEFLIYFQGNSAPDKSGLPSDRFSAERTGGSVSTLTIQRTQQEDSAVYLCASSLGLANYGYTFGSGTRLTVV.

The rearrangement uses TRBV6-1 and TRBJ1-5; D is unclear. Trimming pared 5 bases from V and 1 base from J, leaving 9 bases between. This CDR3 comprises 14 residues. In germline, CDR1 is MNHNS, CDR2 SASEGT. Here the CDR3 reads CASSIHLSNQPQHF. CDR3 in DNA: TGTGCCAGCAGTATACATCTAAGCAATCAGCCCCAGCATTTT.

This clone was seen a single time. This chain uses TRBV30 with TRBJ2-3; TRBD2 is a possible D gene (5 bases). The germline CDR1 and CDR2 sequences are GTSNPN and SVGIG (reference sequence). V lost 0 bases and J lost 7, with 20 bases in between. This CDR3 comprises 16 residues. The CDR3 is CAWSVQLTGTRNTQYF. DNA of the CDR3: TGTGCCTGGAGTGTCCAACTGACGGGAACGAGAAATACGCAGTATTTT.

The chain couples TRBV14 to TRBJ2-1; D remains unclear. The CDR3 length is 15 residues. The ends were cut back, 0 bases at V and 5 bases at J, with 11 bases in the middle. CDR1 and CDR2 (germline): SGHDN, FVKESK. Here the CDR3 DNA reads TGTGCCAGCAGCCAAGATTACCGCGGAGACAATGAGCAGTTCTTC. Protein product: CASSQDYRGDNEQFF. The whole variable domain, filled in from reference TRBV14 and TRBJ2-1, reads EAGVTQFPSHSVIEKGQTVTLRCDPISGHDNLYWYRRVMGKEIKFLLHFVKESKQDESGMPNNRFLAERTGGTYSTLKVQPAELEDSGVYFCASSQDYRGDNEQFFGPGTRLTVL.

The sample holds a few counts of this clone. This chain joins TRBV7-9 and TRBJ2-5; the match to TRBD1 covers 7 bases. Germline V CDR1 and CDR2: SEHNR, FQNEAQ (reference sequence). This CDR3 spans 14 amino acids. The V and J ends lost 1 base and 10 bases, in that order; junction bases with no gene match: 9. The CDR3 DNA follows: TGTGCCAGCAGCTTAGGTCGCGGACAGGCCATCCAGTACTTC. Its translation is CASSLGRGQAIQYF.